The 2 T cell receptor beta chains below come from one sample, sequenced in a study of cytomegalovirus exposure and HLA in healthy donors. Researchers ran the PCR with 60 Vbeta and 13 Jbeta primers. Only in-frame clones appear in the TCRdb table, and some are missing; sequencing was by immunoSEQ multiplex PCR. The table lists about 130,000 clones. Sequenced: PBMCs. The receptor source for this set is a woman aged 40 to 50 in good health and CMV-seropositive.

The chain recombines TRBV4-1 with TRBJ2-1; weak D call: TRBD1 (6 bases). The CDR3 covers 17 residues. The germline gives CDR1 MGHRA, CDR2 YSYEKL. The V end lost 0 bases, the J end lost 2 bases, and 14 bases lay between the germline ends. The CDR3 DNA is TGCGCCAGCAGCCAAGATGATCCACAGGGCCCCTACAATGAGCAGTTCTTC. As protein: CASSQDDPQGPYNEQFF.

The V call is TRBV6-1, the J call TRBJ1-1, with a possible D match to TRBD1 (5 bases). Trimming removed 3 bases at V and 7 bases at J, with 12 bases between. CDR1 is MNHNS, CDR2 SASEGT, per germline. This CDR3 is built from 13 residues. The CDR3 protein is CASSDGGRIEAFF. CDR3 DNA: TGTGCCAGCAGTGATGGGGGGAGGATTGAAGCTTTCTTT.